This T cell receptor (beta chain) was identified during a study of blood T cells in healthy people across ages. A second PCR of roughly 7 to 11 cycles used a sample-barcoded 5' primer and a J-beta primer mix. MiXCR, run by TCRdb on the 5' RACE reads, gives a single entry per CDR3 protein. The table records approximately 800,000 distinct CDR3 sequences, 20% to 25% of them present only once. This clonotype was detected only a few times. The CDR3 runs to 13 residues. Trimming shortened V by 2 bases and J by 9 bases, and 11 bases separated the two germline ends. Germline loops: CDR1 MDHEN, CDR2 SYDVKM. The individuals who served as donors were healthy Caucasians living in Russia, aged about 6 to 100. The data were also submitted as part of a second study, on T cells of mothers and their children. As that study records: In unrelated and related pairs, TCR recombination output is shaped in a similar way by thymic selection.

The clonotype originates from a boy aged 5 to 17 in good health. What was sequenced was blood. This sequence joins TRBV28 and TRBJ1-5; the D gene is possibly TRBD1 (6 bases). The CDR3 nucleotides are TGTGCCAGCAGTTTACACAGGGATCGGCCCCAGCATTTT. Translating it yields CASSLHRDRPQHF. Combining the CDR3 with reference TRBV28 and TRBJ1-5 gives the whole variable domain DVKVTQSSRYLVKRTGEKVFLECVQDMDHENMFWYRQDPGLGLRLIYFSYDVKMKEKGDIPEGYSVSREKKERFSLILESASTNQTSMYLCASSLHRDRPQHFGDGTRLSIL.